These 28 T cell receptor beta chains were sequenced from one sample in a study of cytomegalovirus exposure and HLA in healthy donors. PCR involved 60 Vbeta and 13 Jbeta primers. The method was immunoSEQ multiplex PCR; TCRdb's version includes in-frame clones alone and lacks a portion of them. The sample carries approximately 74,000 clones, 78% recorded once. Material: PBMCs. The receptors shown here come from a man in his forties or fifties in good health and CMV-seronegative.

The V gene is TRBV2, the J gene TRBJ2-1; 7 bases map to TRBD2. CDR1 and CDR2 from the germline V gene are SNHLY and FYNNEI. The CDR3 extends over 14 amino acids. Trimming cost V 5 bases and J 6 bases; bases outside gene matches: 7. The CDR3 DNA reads TGTGCCAGCAGTTGGACTAGGGGTTTCAATGAGCAGTTCTTC. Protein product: CASSWTRGFNEQFF.

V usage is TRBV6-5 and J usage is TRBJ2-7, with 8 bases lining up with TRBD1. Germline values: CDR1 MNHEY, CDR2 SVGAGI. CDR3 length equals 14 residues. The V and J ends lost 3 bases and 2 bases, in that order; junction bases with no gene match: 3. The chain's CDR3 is CASSYGTGAYEQYF. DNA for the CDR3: TGTGCCAGCAGTTATGGGACAGGAGCCTACGAGCAGTACTTC.

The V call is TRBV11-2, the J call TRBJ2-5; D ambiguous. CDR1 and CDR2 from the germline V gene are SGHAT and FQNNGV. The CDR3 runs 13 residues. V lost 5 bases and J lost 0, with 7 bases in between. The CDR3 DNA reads TGTGCCAGCAGCCCCGACAACCAAGAGACCCAGTACTTC. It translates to CASSPDNQETQYF.

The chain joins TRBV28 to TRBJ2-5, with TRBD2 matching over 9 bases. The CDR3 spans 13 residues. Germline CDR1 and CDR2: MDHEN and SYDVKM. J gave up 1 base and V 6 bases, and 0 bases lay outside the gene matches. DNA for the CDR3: TGTGCCAGCAGACTAGCGGGCCAAGAGACCCAGTACTTC. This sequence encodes CASRLAGQETQYF. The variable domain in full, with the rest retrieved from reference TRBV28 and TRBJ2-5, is DVKVTQSSRYLVKRTGEKVFLECVQDMDHENMFWYRQDPGLGLRLIYFSYDVKMKEKGDIPEGYSVSREKKERFSLILESASTNQTSMYLCASRLAGQETQYFGPGTRLLVL.

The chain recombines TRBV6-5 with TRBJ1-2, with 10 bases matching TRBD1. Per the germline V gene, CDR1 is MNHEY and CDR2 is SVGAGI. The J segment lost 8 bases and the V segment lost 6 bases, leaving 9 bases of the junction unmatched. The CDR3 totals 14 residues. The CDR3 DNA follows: TGTGCCAGCAGCTATACCGGACAGGGGGGGGGCTACACCTTC. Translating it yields CASSYTGQGGGYTF.

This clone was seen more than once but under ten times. CDR3 sequence (DNA): TGTGCCAGCAGCCCCGCAGGGATTGTCTATGGCTACACCTTC. It is translated as CASSPAGIVYGYTF. J is TRBJ1-2 and V is TRBV6-5; possible D gene TRBD1, 5 bases. V shed 6 bases and J shed 4 bases, with 15 bases lying between them. The CDR3 is 14 residues long. Germline V gene lookup returns CDR1 MNHEY and CDR2 SVGAGI.

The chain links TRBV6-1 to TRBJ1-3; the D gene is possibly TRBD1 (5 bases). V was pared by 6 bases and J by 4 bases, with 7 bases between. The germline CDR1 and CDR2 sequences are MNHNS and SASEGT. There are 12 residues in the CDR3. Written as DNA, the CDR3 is TGTGCCAGCAGCCCAGGGGGAAACACCATATATTTT. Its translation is CASSPGGNTIYF.

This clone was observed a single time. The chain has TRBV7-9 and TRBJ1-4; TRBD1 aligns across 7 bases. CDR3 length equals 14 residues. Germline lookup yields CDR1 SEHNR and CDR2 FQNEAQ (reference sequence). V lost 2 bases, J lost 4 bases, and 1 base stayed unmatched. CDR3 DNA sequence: TGTGCCAGCAGCTTAAGACAGGGTAATGAAAAACTGTTTTTT. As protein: CASSLRQGNEKLFF.

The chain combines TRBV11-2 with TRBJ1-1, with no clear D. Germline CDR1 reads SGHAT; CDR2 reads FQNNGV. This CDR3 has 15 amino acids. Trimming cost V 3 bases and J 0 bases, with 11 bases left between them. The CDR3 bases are TGTGCCAGCAGCTTCCTCCGAACGGTGAACACTGAAGCTTTCTTT. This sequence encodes CASSFLRTVNTEAFF. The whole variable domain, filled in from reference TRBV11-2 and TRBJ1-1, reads EAGVAQSPRYKIIEKRQSVAFWCNPISGHATLYWYQQILGQGPKLLIQFQNNGVVDDSQLPKDRFSAERLKGVDSTLKIQPAKLEDSAVYLCASSFLRTVNTEAFFGQGTRLTVV.

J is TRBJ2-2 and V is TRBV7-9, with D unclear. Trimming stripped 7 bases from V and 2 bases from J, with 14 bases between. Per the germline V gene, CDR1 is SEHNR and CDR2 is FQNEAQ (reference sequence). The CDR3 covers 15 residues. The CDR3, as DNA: TGTGCCAGCACCCTTAGTGCGGTTAACACCGGGGAGCTGTTTTTT. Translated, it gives CASTLSAVNTGELFF.

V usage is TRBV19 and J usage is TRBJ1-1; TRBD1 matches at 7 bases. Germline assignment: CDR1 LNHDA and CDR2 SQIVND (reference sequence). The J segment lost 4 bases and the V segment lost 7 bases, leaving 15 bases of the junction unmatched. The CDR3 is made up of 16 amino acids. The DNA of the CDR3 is TGTGCCAGTACGGATAAGGGGGCCCCGGGGACCACTGAAGCTTTCTTT. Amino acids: CASTDKGAPGTTEAFF.

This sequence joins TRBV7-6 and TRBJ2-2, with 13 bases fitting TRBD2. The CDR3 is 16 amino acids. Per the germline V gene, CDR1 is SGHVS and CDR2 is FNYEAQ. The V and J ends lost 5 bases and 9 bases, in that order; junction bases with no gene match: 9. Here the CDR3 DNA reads TGTGCCAGCAGCCGAGGGACTAGCGGGGACTTACGGGAGCTGTTTTTT. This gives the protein CASSRGTSGDLRELFF.

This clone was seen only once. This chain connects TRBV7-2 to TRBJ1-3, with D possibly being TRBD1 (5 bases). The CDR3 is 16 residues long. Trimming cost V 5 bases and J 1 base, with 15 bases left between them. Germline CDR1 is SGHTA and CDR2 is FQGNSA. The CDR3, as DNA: TGTGCCAGCAGCCAAGCGGGGGTAAAGTCTGGAAACACCATATATTTT. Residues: CASSQAGVKSGNTIYF.

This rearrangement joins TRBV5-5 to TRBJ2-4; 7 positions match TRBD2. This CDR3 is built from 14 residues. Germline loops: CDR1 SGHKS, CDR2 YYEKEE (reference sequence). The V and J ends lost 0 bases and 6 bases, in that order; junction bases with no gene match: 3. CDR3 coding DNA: TGTGCCAGCAGCTTGGTAGCTAGCGGAAACATTCAGTACTTC. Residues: CASSLVASGNIQYF. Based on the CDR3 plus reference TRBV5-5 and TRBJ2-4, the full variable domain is DAGVTQSPTHLIKTRGQQVTLRCSPISGHKSVSWYQQVLGQGPQFIFQYYEKEERGRGNFPDRFSARQFPNYSSELNVNALLLGDSALYLCASSLVASGNIQYFGAGTRLSVL.

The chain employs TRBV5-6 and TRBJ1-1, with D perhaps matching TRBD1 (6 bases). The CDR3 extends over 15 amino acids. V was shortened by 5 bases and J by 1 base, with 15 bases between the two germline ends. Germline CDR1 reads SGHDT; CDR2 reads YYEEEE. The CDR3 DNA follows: TGTGCCAGCAGTCATAGAGGGGGGGCGAACACTGAAGCTTTCTTT. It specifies CASSHRGGANTEAFF.

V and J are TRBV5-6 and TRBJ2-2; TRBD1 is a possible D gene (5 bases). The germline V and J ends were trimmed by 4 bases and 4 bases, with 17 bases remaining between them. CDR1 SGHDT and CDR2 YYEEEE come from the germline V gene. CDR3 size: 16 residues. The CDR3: CASSRKGVQITGELFF. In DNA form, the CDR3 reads TGTGCCAGCAGCCGGAAAGGGGTTCAAATCACCGGGGAGCTGTTTTTT.

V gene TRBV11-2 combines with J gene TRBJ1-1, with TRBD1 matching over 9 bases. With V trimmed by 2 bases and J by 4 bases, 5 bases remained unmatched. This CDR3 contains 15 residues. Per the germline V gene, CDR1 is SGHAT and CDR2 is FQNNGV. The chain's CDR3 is CASSLLWTGATEAFF. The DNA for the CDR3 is TGTGCCAGCAGCTTATTGTGGACAGGGGCCACTGAAGCTTTCTTT.

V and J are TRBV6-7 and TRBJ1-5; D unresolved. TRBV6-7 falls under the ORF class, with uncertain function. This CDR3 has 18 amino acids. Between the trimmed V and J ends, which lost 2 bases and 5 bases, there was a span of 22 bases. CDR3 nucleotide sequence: TGTGCCAGCAGTTACCTCCCAGGACCCCCAGAGGGTTATCAGCCCCAGCATTTT. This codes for CASSYLPGPPEGYQPQHF.

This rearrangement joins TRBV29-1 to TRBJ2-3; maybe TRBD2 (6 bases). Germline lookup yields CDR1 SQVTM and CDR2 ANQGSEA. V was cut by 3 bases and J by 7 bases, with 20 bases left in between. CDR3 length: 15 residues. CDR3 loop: CSVDKRAGDPNTQYF. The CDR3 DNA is TGCAGCGTTGATAAGCGGGCAGGTGACCCTAATACGCAGTATTTT.

The CDR3 sequence is CASGRAQGNQPQHF. The DNA for the CDR3 is TGTGCCAGCGGGCGGGCGCAAGGCAATCAGCCCCAGCATTTT. The chain employs TRBV2 and TRBJ1-5; D not certain. The CDR3 length is 14 residues. Trimming removed 8 bases from V and 2 bases from J, with 13 bases in between. Per the germline V gene, CDR1 is SNHLY and CDR2 is FYNNEI. The whole variable domain, remainder taken from reference TRBV2 and TRBJ1-5, is EPEVTQTPSHQVTQMGQEVILRCVPISNHLYFYWYRQILGQKVEFLVSFYNNEISEKSEIFDDQFSVERPDGSNFTLKIRSTKLEDSAMYFCASGRAQGNQPQHFGDGTRLSIL.

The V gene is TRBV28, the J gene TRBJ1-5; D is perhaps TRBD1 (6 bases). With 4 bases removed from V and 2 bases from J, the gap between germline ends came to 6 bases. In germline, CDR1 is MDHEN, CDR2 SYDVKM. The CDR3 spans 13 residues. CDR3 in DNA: TGTGCCAGCAGTTACAGGGGCAATCAGCCCCAGCATTTT. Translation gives CASSYRGNQPQHF.

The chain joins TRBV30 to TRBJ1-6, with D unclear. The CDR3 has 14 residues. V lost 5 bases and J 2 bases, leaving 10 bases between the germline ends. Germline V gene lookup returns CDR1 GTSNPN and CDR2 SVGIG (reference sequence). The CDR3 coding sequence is TGTGCCTGGTCGAGGATCACCTATAATTCACCCCTCCACTTT. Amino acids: CAWSRITYNSPLHF.

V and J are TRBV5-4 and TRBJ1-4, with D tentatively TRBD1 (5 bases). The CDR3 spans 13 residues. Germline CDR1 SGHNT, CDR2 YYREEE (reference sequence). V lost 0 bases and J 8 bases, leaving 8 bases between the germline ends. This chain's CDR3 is CASSLAEGEKLFF. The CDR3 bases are TGTGCCAGCAGCTTGGCGGAGGGGGAAAAACTGTTTTTT.

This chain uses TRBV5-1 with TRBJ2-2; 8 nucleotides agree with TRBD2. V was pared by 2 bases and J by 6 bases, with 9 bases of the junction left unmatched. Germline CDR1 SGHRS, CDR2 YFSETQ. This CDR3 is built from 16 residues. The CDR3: CASSFWTAGVPGELFF. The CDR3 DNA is TGCGCCAGCAGCTTCTGGACAGCGGGAGTCCCCGGGGAGCTGTTTTTT.

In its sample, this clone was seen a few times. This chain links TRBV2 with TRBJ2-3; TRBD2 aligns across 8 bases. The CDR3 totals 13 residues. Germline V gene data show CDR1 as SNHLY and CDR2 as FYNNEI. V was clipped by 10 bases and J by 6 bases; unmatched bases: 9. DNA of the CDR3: TGTGCCACCTCCGGGACTAGAGGTGATACGCAGTATTTT. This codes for CATSGTRGDTQYF. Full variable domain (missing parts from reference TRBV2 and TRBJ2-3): EPEVTQTPSHQVTQMGQEVILRCVPISNHLYFYWYRQILGQKVEFLVSFYNNEISEKSEIFDDQFSVERPDGSNFTLKIRSTKLEDSAMYFCATSGTRGDTQYFGPGTRLTVL.

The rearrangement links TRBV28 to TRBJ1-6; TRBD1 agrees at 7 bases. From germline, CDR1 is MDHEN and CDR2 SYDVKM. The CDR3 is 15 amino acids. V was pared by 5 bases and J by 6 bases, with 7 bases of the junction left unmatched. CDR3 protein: CASSPYDRVNSPLHF. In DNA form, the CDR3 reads TGTGCCAGCAGTCCCTACGACAGGGTTAATTCACCCCTCCACTTT.

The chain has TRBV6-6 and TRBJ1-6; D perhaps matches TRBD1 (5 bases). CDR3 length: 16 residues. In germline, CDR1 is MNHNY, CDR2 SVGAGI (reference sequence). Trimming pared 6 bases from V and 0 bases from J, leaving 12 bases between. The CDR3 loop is CASSPRDSSYNSPLHF. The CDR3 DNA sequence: TGTGCCAGCAGCCCTCGCGACAGCTCCTATAATTCACCCCTCCACTTT.

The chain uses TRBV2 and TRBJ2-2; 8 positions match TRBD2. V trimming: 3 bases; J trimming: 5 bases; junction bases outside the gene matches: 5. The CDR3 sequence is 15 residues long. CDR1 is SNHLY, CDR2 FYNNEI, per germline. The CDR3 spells CASSDAGGVTGELFF. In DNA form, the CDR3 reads TGTGCCAGCAGTGATGCGGGGGGCGTAACCGGGGAGCTGTTTTTT.